This TCR beta chain comes out of a study of CXCR3-negative and CXCR3-positive naive CD8 T cells. The study, taken as a whole, reports: Naive subsets did not differ in surface CD5, and the authors estimated TCR strength using properties of the TRB CDR3. CXCR3-positive naive cells had TRB CDR3s that were more hydrophobic than CXCR3-negative naive cells had. Researchers reported similar TRBV-TRBJ usage in naive CXCR3-negative and CXCR3-positive cells, though memory differed.

The TRB cDNA libraries were prepared by 5' RACE with UMI labels. TCRdb re-analyzed the 5' RACE reads; it lists each CDR3 protein once, without DNA. Its table records 55,000 to 75,000 distinct CDR3 sequences. Naive CD8+ T cells had a CD45RO-CCR7+CD27+CD95- phenotype. Comment on this clonotype: Its cognate antigen is unknown.

From germline, CDR1 is GTSNPN and CDR2 SVGIG (reference sequence). This CDR3 has 15 amino acids. This clonotype was obtained from a human donor in good health. Some clones in this sample may be carry-over from other donors' samples. The specimen sequenced was naive CXCR3+ CD8+ T cells from blood. Documented subset: CD45RO-CCR7+CD27+CD95- naive CD8+ T cells expressing CXCR3 (TNR3+). The chain couples TRBV30 to TRBJ2-2; the TRBD1 assignment by TCRdb is unverifiable without DNA. The CDR3 region is CAWERDTEITGELFF.